The TCR beta chain described here comes from a study of shared clonotypes between healthy human individuals. Across the study: Ranging from 18 to 49 in age, donors were a couple of women and three men.

In the sorted-subset replicate PCRs, about 190 ng DNA, some 30,000 T cell genomes, was used. Measured with immunoSEQ multiplex PCR; TCRdb has only the in-frame clones, and not every one. The sample yields about 2 million clones, over 85% seen once. The CDR3 extends over 14 amino acids. Germline V gene lookup returns CDR1 MDHEN and CDR2 SYDVKM. V lost 3 bases to trimming and J lost 5 bases, with 12 bases between them. Naive CD8 cells were CD45RO-negative, positively selected for CCR7, excluding terminally differentiated effector memory CD45RA+ cells. Whole-study findings and limits: Sharing across four donors was highest in naive CD4 (roughly 5%) and lowest in memory CD8 (approximately 0.4%).

In regard to this clone: Its antigen remains unknown.

Sequencing was carried out using naive CD8+ T cells sorted from blood. The clonotype was recovered from a young man in good health. The gene calls are TRBV28 and TRBJ2-3; D is uncertain. CDR3 residues: CASSFRLGRDTQYF. CDR3 bases: TGTGCCAGCAGTTTCCGACTGGGAAGAGATACGCAGTATTTT.